One TCR beta chain is described in this entry. The CDR3 is 16 amino acids. The V end lost 6 bases, the J end lost 3 bases, and 18 bases lay between the germline ends. Germline CDR1 is KGHDR and CDR2 is SFDVKD. Measured with immunoSEQ multiplex PCR; TCRdb has only the in-frame clones, and not every one. The data show approximately 110,000 clones, 90% to 95% seen once. The data originate from a study of control samples from healthy donors and cancer patients. The sequenced material came from blood. The chain has TRBV24-1 and TRBJ2-3; no firm D call. The source is a woman aged 18-35 years in good health. CDR3 coding DNA: TGTGCCACCAGTATTTCCGGGCCCCACACAACAGATACGCAGTATTTT. Translation gives CATSISGPHTTDTQYF.